What follows are 8 T cell receptor beta chains derived from one specimen sequenced in a study of cytomegalovirus exposure and HLA in healthy donors. In the PCR, 60 Vbeta and 13 Jbeta primers were used. Sequencing used immunoSEQ multiplex PCR; TCRdb keeps in-frame clones, though not all of them. Of around 130,000 clones in the sample, about 73% were seen once. The material sequenced was PBMCs. The source is a human donor in good health.

This CDR3 reads CASSFPGQGVVDTQYF. CDR3 sequence (DNA): TGTGCCAGCAGCTTCCCGGGACAGGGGGTAGTAGATACGCAGTATTTT. The V call is TRBV5-4, the J call TRBJ2-3, with 11 positions matching TRBD1. V gave up 2 bases and J gave up 5 bases; unmatched junction bases: 7. This CDR3 is 16 amino acids long. Germline CDR1 and CDR2: SGHNT and YYREEE (reference sequence).

In its sample, this clone was seen a few times. The chain employs TRBV5-6 and TRBJ2-7; the match to TRBD1 covers 10 bases. The trim removed 4 bases at V and 2 bases at J, leaving 6 bases unmatched. The CDR3 is 15 residues long. Per germline, CDR1 SGHDT and CDR2 YYEEEE. CDR3 sequence reads: CASSPIGQGAYEQYF. DNA of the CDR3: TGTGCCAGCAGCCCCATTGGACAGGGGGCCTACGAGCAGTACTTC.

The V and J genes are TRBV9 and TRBJ2-1, with 10 bases aligning to TRBD2. This CDR3 has 19 residues. Germline-derived CDR1 and CDR2 are SGDLS and YYNGEE. Trimming cost V 3 bases and J 2 bases; bases outside gene matches: 14. The CDR3 protein is CASSGGGLAGAQTYNEQFF. The CDR3 DNA reads as TGTGCCAGCAGCGGGGGGGGGCTAGCGGGGGCCCAAACCTACAATGAGCAGTTCTTC.

This rearrangement joins TRBV2 to TRBJ1-1; possible D gene TRBD1, 5 bases. The germline CDR1 and CDR2 sequences are SNHLY and FYNNEI. Trimming took 7 bases from V and 3 from J, leaving 12 bases between them. The CDR3 consists of 13 residues. The CDR3 DNA follows: TGTGCCAGCACTTCAGGGAGGGACACTGAAGCTTTCTTT. It codes for CASTSGRDTEAFF.

This clone turned up a few times. The V and J genes are TRBV2 and TRBJ2-5; tentative D call: TRBD2 (6 bases). The germline V gene encodes CDR1 SNHLY and CDR2 FYNNEI. Trimming left V 5 bases short and J 4 bases short, with 17 bases between. The CDR3 extends over 15 amino acids. The CDR3 spells CASSILAVVGETQYF. The DNA of the CDR3 is TGTGCCAGCAGTATACTAGCAGTAGTAGGAGAGACCCAGTACTTC.

In its sample, this clone was seen a few times. J is TRBJ1-5 and V is TRBV4-2; 10 bases are shared with TRBD1. Germline CDR1 reads LGHNA; CDR2 reads YNFKEQ. The V segment lost 4 bases and the J segment 5 bases; nucleotides outside the gene matches: 2. The CDR3 covers 14 residues. CDR3 loop: CASSPGQGDQPQHF. The CDR3 DNA sequence: TGTGCCAGCAGCCCCGGACAGGGGGATCAGCCCCAGCATTTT.

This sequence joins TRBV5-1 and TRBJ2-7; 8 bases are a match to TRBD2. This CDR3 region has 14 residues. Unmatched junction bases numbered 12, after V lost 7 bases and J lost 6 bases. Looked up from germline, CDR1 is SGHRS and CDR2 is YFSETQ. CDR3 region: CASARGGAGVEQYF. CDR3 DNA: TGCGCCAGCGCACGGGGGGGGGCCGGGGTCGAGCAGTACTTC. Filled out from reference TRBV5-1 and TRBJ2-7, the complete variable domain reads KAGVTQTPRYLIKTRGQQVTLSCSPISGHRSVSWYQQTPGQGLQFLFEYFSETQRNKGNFPGRFSGRQFSNSRSEMNVSTLELGDSALYLCASARGGAGVEQYFGPGTRLTVT.

The chain is built from TRBV27 and TRBJ2-5; maybe TRBD1 (6 bases). The J call is doubtful: the DNA matches TRBJ2-7 better. CDR3 length: 13 residues. Germline CDR1 is MNHEY and CDR2 is SMNVEV (reference sequence). The CDR3 protein is CASISTGSYEQYF. CDR3 in DNA: TGTGCCAGCATCTCCACAGGGTCCTACGAGCAGTACTTC.